A selection of T cell receptor beta chains follows, all from one sample in a study of technical replicates of blood from four donors. Measured with immunoSEQ multiplex PCR; TCRdb has only the in-frame clones, and not every one. The sample consists of about 66,000 clones, roughly 90% of them appearing once. Sequenced material: PBMCs. The receptors here all came from a human donor in good health. Some clones in this sample may be carry-over from other donors' samples. The CDR3 runs from the conserved cysteine through the conserved F or W. The D gene is left open where the match is weak. Clone size is given for some rows only: seen once, a few or many times, or a class if the clone is expanded.

cdr3_length: 13; j_call: TRBJ1-2; clone_size: NA; v_call: TRBV7-2; d_call: TRBD1; cdr3_aa: CASSRDSDSGYTF; cdr3_nt: TGTGCCAGCAGTCGGGACAGTGACTCTGGCTACACCTTC
cdr3_length: 19; j_call: TRBJ2-7; clone_size: NA; v_call: TRBV27; d_call: TRBD2; cdr3_aa: CATSRSRLAGRLTSYEQYF; cdr3_nt: TGTGCCACCTCAAGAAGCCGACTAGCGGGACGGCTTACCTCCTACGAGCAGTACTTC
cdr3_length: 14; j_call: TRBJ2-1; clone_size: NA; v_call: TRBV2; d_call: TRBD1; cdr3_aa: CASSWDRGYNEQFF; cdr3_nt: TGTGCCAGCAGCTGGGACAGGGGGTACAATGAGCAGTTCTTC
cdr3_length: 15; j_call: TRBJ2-1; clone_size: once; v_call: TRBV7-2; d_call: NA; cdr3_aa: CASTGWAAPNNEQFF; cdr3_nt: TGTGCCAGCACGGGGTGGGCCGCCCCTAACAATGAGCAGTTCTTC
cdr3_length: 13; j_call: TRBJ2-1; clone_size: NA; v_call: TRBV19; d_call: NA; cdr3_aa: CASNGRGYNEQFF; cdr3_nt: TGTGCCAGTAACGGGCGGGGCTACAATGAGCAGTTCTTC
cdr3_length: 17; j_call: TRBJ2-3; clone_size: NA; v_call: TRBV4-3; d_call: NA; cdr3_aa: CASSQEHGQGLADTQYF; cdr3_nt: TGCGCCAGCAGCCAAGAACACGGCCAGGGGCTGGCAGATACGCAGTATTTT
cdr3_length: 15; j_call: TRBJ2-3; clone_size: NA; v_call: TRBV14; d_call: TRBD2; cdr3_aa: CASSQGSSGLYTQYF; cdr3_nt: TGTGCCAGCAGCCAAGGGTCTAGCGGGTTATATACGCAGTATTTT
cdr3_length: 11; j_call: TRBJ2-7; clone_size: NA; v_call: TRBV2; d_call: NA; cdr3_aa: CASSPWHEQYF; cdr3_nt: TGTGCCAGCAGCCCGTGGCACGAGCAGTACTTC
cdr3_length: 14; j_call: TRBJ1-1; clone_size: NA; v_call: TRBV2; d_call: TRBD1; cdr3_aa: CASRPGQQSPEAFF; cdr3_nt: TGTGCCAGCAGGCCGGGACAGCAGAGTCCTGAAGCTTTCTTT
cdr3_length: 14; j_call: TRBJ2-1; clone_size: NA; v_call: TRBV25-1; d_call: TRBD2; cdr3_aa: CASSAGGLFNEQFF; cdr3_nt: TGTGCCAGCAGTGCGGGGGGGCTGTTCAATGAGCAGTTCTTC
cdr3_length: 14; j_call: TRBJ2-3; clone_size: once; v_call: TRBV12-5; d_call: TRBD2; cdr3_aa: CASGSRGVEDTQYF; cdr3_nt: TGTGCTAGTGGTTCTCGGGGGGTTGAAGATACGCAGTATTTT
cdr3_length: 16; j_call: TRBJ2-1; clone_size: NA; v_call: TRBV4-3; d_call: NA; cdr3_aa: CASSPGVGATYNEQFF; cdr3_nt: TGCGCCAGCAGCCCCGGGGTAGGAGCGACCTACAATGAGCAGTTCTTC
cdr3_length: 15; j_call: TRBJ2-3; clone_size: NA; v_call: TRBV5-5; d_call: TRBD2; cdr3_aa: CASSFPSGGTDTQYF; cdr3_nt: TGTGCCAGCAGCTTCCCTAGCGGGGGGACAGATACGCAGTATTTT
cdr3_length: 12; j_call: TRBJ1-2; clone_size: NA; v_call: TRBV14; d_call: NA; cdr3_aa: CASSQVNYGYTF; cdr3_nt: TGTGCCAGCAGCCAAGTAAACTATGGCTACACCTTC
cdr3_length: 12; j_call: TRBJ1-4; clone_size: few; v_call: TRBV30; d_call: TRBD1; cdr3_aa: CAWRQGDGKLFF; cdr3_nt: TGTGCCTGGCGACAGGGTGATGGAAAACTGTTTTTT
cdr3_length: 14; j_call: TRBJ1-1; clone_size: NA; v_call: TRBV5-1; d_call: NA; cdr3_aa: CASSQKSGNTEAFF; cdr3_nt: TGCGCCAGCAGCCAAAAATCAGGGAACACTGAAGCTTTCTTT
cdr3_length: 14; j_call: TRBJ2-3; clone_size: few; v_call: TRBV6-4; d_call: NA; cdr3_aa: CASSEAVGGDTQYF; cdr3_nt: TGTGCCAGCAGTGAGGCGGTGGGGGGAGATACGCAGTATTTT
cdr3_length: 15; j_call: TRBJ1-2; clone_size: NA; v_call: TRBV6-8; d_call: NA; cdr3_aa: CASSSSGPSNYGYTF; cdr3_nt: TGTGCCAGCAGTTCGTCAGGTCCTTCAAACTATGGCTACACCTTC
cdr3_length: 14; j_call: TRBJ1-1; clone_size: NA; v_call: TRBV2; d_call: NA; cdr3_aa: CASTLLGAETEAFF; cdr3_nt: TGTGCCAGCACGTTGTTAGGGGCGGAAACTGAAGCTTTCTTT
cdr3_length: 17; j_call: TRBJ2-1; clone_size: NA; v_call: TRBV30; d_call: NA; cdr3_aa: CAWSALAHLSSYNEQFF; cdr3_nt: TGTGCCTGGAGCGCGCTAGCGCACTTAAGCTCCTACAATGAGCAGTTCTTC